One and the same sample provided the 18 T cell receptor beta chains below, sequenced in a study of cytomegalovirus exposure and HLA in healthy donors. PCR amplification relied on 60 Vbeta primers (plus 13 Jbeta primers). Generated by immunoSEQ multiplex PCR, the TCRdb table keeps only in-frame clones and is missing some. This sample has around 130,000 clones, with around 85% found just once. The sequenced material came from PBMCs. Receptors were obtained from a woman between 25 and 40 years old in good health and CMV-seropositive.

The gene calls are TRBV28 and TRBJ1-2; 7 bases fit TRBD1. CDR3 length: 12 amino acids. Trimming at V came to 6 bases and at J to 4 bases, leaving 2 bases not matched to a gene. Germline V gene data show CDR1 as MDHEN and CDR2 as SYDVKM. The CDR3 here is CASSRDSYGYTF. DNA of the CDR3: TGTGCCAGCAGCCGGGACAGCTATGGCTACACCTTC.

CDR3 in amino acids: CAWSVPPIGRGLDRFYGYTF. In DNA form, the CDR3 reads TGTGCCTGGAGTGTACCTCCGATTGGCAGGGGGCTGGATCGGTTCTATGGCTACACCTTC. This chain uses TRBV30 with TRBJ1-2; 8 nucleotides match TRBD1. Germline CDR1 and CDR2: GTSNPN and SVGIG (reference sequence). V was clipped by 0 bases and J by 4 bases; unmatched bases: 22. The CDR3 length is 20 residues.

V and J are TRBV7-8 and TRBJ1-1; D might be TRBD1 (5 bases). The CDR3 runs to 13 residues. V was shortened by 1 base and J by 4 bases, with 7 bases between the two germline ends. In germline, CDR1 is SGHVS, CDR2 FQNEAQ. CDR3 loop: CASSLGGTTEAFF. As DNA, the CDR3 is TGTGCCAGCAGCTTAGGGGGCACCACTGAAGCTTTCTTT.

This clone was counted a single time. This chain connects TRBV6-4 to TRBJ1-4; TRBD1 matches at 11 bases. This CDR3 has 14 residues. V shed 2 bases and J 7 bases; nucleotides not matched to a gene: 0. In germline, CDR1 is MRHNA, CDR2 SNTAGT. The CDR3 loop reads CASSDGQGAEKLFF. The CDR3 region has the DNA TGTGCCAGCAGTGACGGACAGGGGGCTGAAAAACTGTTTTTT.

This clone was seen once. The gene calls are TRBV29-1 and TRBJ2-7; 10 nucleotides match TRBD2. After removal of 4 bases from V and 0 bases from J, the junction contained 3 bases not matched to a gene. The CDR3 loop spans 14 amino acids. The germline V gene has CDR1 SQVTM and CDR2 ANQGSEA. The CDR3 DNA reads TGCAGCGTTGTAGCGGGAGGCCTCTCCTACGAGCAGTACTTC. It is translated as CSVVAGGLSYEQYF.

The gene calls are TRBV9 and TRBJ2-3, with 10 bases matching TRBD1. This CDR3 spans 15 amino acids. J lost 1 base, V lost 3 bases, and 2 bases had no gene match. CDR1 and CDR2 from the germline V gene are SGDLS and YYNGEE. The CDR3 DNA reads TGTGCCAGCAGCGCGGGGACAGGGGGCACAGATACGCAGTATTTT. This gives the protein CASSAGTGGTDTQYF.

This CDR3 is CASSSWDYQETQYF. The CDR3 nucleotides read TGTGCCAGCAGCTCCTGGGACTACCAAGAGACCCAGTACTTC. The genes are TRBV11-2 and TRBJ2-5; possible D gene TRBD2, 6 bases. This CDR3 contains 14 residues. The ends were cut back, 4 bases at V and 0 bases at J, with 9 bases in the middle. CDR1 and CDR2 from the germline V gene are SGHAT and FQNNGV.

This chain connects TRBV25-1 to TRBJ2-1; tentatively, D is TRBD1 (5 bases). The V and J ends lost 2 bases and 5 bases respectively, with 13 bases between them. Per germline, CDR1 MGHDK and CDR2 SYGVNS. This CDR3 spans 15 amino acids. The CDR3 nucleotides read TGTGCCAGCAGTGAAGGGGCCAGTCCCAACAATGAGCAGTTCTTC. Translated, it gives CASSEGASPNNEQFF. Drawing the rest from reference TRBV25-1 and TRBJ2-1, the complete variable domain is EADIYQTPRYLVIGTGKKITLECSQTMGHDKMYWYQQDPGMELHLIHYSYGVNSTEKGDLSSESTVSRIRTEHFPLTLESARPSHTSQYLCASSEGASPNNEQFFGPGTRLTVL.

The rearrangement links TRBV5-6 to TRBJ2-7; the match to TRBD2 covers 7 bases. With V trimmed by 4 bases and J by 3 bases, 7 bases remained unmatched. The CDR3 extends over 14 amino acids. The germline V gene encodes CDR1 SGHDT and CDR2 YYEEEE. CDR3 loop: CASSTPSGDYEQYF. The CDR3, as DNA: TGTGCCAGCAGCACCCCCAGCGGGGACTACGAGCAGTACTTC.

The chain recombines TRBV6-7 with TRBJ2-3; possibly TRBD2 for D (6 bases). TRBV6-7 falls under the ORF class, with uncertain function. The V end lost 5 bases, the J end lost 0 bases, and 6 bases lay between the germline ends. The CDR3 runs to 13 residues. The CDR3 DNA reads as TGTGCCAGCAGTAGCGGGAGCACAGATACGCAGTATTTT. It codes for CASSSGSTDTQYF.

This clone appeared a few times. CDR3 protein: CASSSSYEQYF. The CDR3 nucleotides read TGTGCCAGCAGCTCCTCCTACGAGCAGTACTTC. The chain recombines TRBV13 with TRBJ2-5; D gene ambiguous. The closer fit of TRBJ2-7 to the DNA end suggests the J call may be wrong. The CDR3 spans 11 residues. CDR1 is PRHDT, CDR2 FYEKMQ, per germline (reference sequence).

The chain is built from TRBV30 and TRBJ1-1; D gene unclear. The CDR3 is 11 residues long. V lost 5 bases to trimming and J lost 8 bases, with 12 bases between them. The germline V gene has CDR1 GTSNPN and CDR2 SVGIG (reference sequence). CDR3 loop: CAWSTAAEAFF. Here the CDR3 DNA reads TGTGCCTGGTCGACTGCTGCCGAAGCTTTCTTT.

The gene calls are TRBV6-5 and TRBJ2-7; 8 nucleotides agree with TRBD1. This CDR3 region has 15 residues. V shed 1 base, J shed 3 bases, and the junction held 5 bases outside the gene matches. The V gene's germline CDR1 is MNHEY and CDR2 SVGAGI. The CDR3 protein is CASSYYTGGIYEQYF. The DNA for the CDR3 is TGTGCCAGCAGTTACTACACAGGGGGTATCTACGAGCAGTACTTC.

J is TRBJ2-5 and V is TRBV7-2, with D maybe TRBD2 (6 bases). With 5 bases removed from V and 4 bases from J, the gap between germline ends came to 17 bases. Germline loops: CDR1 SGHTA, CDR2 FQGNSA. This CDR3 contains 15 residues. The CDR3: CASSIRRAGGETQYF. The CDR3 DNA sequence: TGTGCCAGCAGCATACGCAGGGCCGGGGGAGAGACCCAGTACTTC.

This clone was counted between two and nine times. The chain uses TRBV6-1 and TRBJ2-3, with D unclear. Germline V gene lookup returns CDR1 MNHNS and CDR2 SASEGT. This CDR3 has 13 residues. V was pared by 6 bases and J by 5 bases, with 12 bases between. CDR3 DNA: TGTGCCAGCAGGAGCCCTCTGGTAGATACGCAGTATTTT. It is translated as CASRSPLVDTQYF.

J is TRBJ2-2 and V is TRBV10-2, with D possibly TRBD2 on 5 matching bases. V was cut by 7 bases and J by 0 bases, with 15 bases left in between. CDR1 and CDR2 from the germline V gene are WSHSY and SAAADI. This CDR3 has 16 residues. The CDR3 spells CASTEGGTANTGELFF. The DNA of the CDR3 is TGCGCCAGCACCGAGGGTGGAACGGCGAACACCGGGGAGCTGTTTTTT.

In DNA form, the CDR3 reads TGCGCCAGCAGCGAAGGACAGGGGACTGAAAAACTGTTTTTT. Encoded protein: CASSEGQGTEKLFF. The chain links TRBV5-1 to TRBJ1-4, with 9 positions matching TRBD1. The CDR3 is 14 amino acids. Trimming took 4 bases from V and 7 from J; bases not matched to a gene: 5. CDR1 is SGHRS, CDR2 YFSETQ, per germline. Full variable domain (remainder filled in from reference TRBV5-1 and TRBJ1-4): KAGVTQTPRYLIKTRGQQVTLSCSPISGHRSVSWYQQTPGQGLQFLFEYFSETQRNKGNFPGRFSGRQFSNSRSEMNVSTLELGDSALYLCASSEGQGTEKLFFGSGTQLSVL.

This chain joins TRBV28 and TRBJ2-5; weak D call: TRBD2 (5 bases). The J call may not be correct, given that the DNA end is closer to TRBJ2-7. Germline CDR1 and CDR2: MDHEN and SYDVKM. CDR3 length equals 12 residues. For the CDR3, the DNA is TGTGCCAGCAGTCCCTTGGCGGGCGAGCAGTACTTC. Protein sequence: CASSPLAGEQYF.